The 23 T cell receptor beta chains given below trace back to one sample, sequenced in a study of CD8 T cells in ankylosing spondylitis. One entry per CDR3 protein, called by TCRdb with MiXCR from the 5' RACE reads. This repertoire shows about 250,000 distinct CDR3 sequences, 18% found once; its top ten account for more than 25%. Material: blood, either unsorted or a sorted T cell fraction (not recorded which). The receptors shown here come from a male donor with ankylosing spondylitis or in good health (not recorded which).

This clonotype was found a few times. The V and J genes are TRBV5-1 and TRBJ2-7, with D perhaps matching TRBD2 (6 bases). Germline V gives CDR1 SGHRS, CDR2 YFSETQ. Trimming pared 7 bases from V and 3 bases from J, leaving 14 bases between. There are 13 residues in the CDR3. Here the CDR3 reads CASGRSAGYEQYF. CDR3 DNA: TGCGCCAGCGGACGATCAGCGGGCTACGAGCAGTACTTC.

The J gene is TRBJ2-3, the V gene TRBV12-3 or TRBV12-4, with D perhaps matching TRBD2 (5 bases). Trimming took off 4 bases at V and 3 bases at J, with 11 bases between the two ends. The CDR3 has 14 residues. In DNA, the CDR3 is TGTGCCAGCAGTTACCCTGGGAGAACAGATACGCAGTATTTT. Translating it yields CASSYPGRTDTQYF.

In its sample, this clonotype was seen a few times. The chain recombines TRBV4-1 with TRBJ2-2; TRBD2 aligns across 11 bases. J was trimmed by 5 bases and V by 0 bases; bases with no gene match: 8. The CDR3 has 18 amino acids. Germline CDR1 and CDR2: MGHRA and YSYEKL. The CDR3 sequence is CASSQEPRVAGGTGELFF. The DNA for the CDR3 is TGCGCCAGCAGCCAAGAACCCCGAGTAGCGGGAGGGACCGGGGAGCTGTTTTTT.

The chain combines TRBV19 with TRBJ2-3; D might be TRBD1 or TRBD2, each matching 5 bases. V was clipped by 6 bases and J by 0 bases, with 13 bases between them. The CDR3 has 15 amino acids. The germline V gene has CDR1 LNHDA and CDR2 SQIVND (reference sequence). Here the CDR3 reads CASSGDDSSTDTQYF. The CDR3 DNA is TGTGCCAGTAGCGGGGACGACTCTAGCACAGATACGCAGTATTTT.

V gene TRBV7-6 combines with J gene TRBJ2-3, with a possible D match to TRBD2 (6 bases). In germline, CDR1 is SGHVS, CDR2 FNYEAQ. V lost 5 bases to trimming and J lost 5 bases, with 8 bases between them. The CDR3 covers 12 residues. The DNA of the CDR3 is TGTGCCAGCAGCCCGGGAGTAGATACGCAGTATTTT. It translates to CASSPGVDTQYF.

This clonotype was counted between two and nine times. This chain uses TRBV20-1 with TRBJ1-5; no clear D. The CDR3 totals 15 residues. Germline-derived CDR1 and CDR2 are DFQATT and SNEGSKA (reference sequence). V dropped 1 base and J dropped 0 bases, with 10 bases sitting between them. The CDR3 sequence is CSARATRYSNQPQHF. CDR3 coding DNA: TGCAGTGCTAGAGCCACAAGATATAGCAATCAGCCCCAGCATTTT.

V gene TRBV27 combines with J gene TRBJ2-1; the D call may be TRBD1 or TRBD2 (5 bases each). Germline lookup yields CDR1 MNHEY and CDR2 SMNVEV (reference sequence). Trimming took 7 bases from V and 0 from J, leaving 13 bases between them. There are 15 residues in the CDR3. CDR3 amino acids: CASNTRGVSYNEQFF. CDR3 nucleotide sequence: TGTGCCAGCAATACTAGGGGAGTCTCCTACAATGAGCAGTTCTTC.

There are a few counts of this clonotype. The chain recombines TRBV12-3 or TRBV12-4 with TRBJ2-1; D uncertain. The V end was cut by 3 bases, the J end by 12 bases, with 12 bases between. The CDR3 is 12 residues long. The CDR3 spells CASSFIRQRQFF. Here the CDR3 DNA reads TGTGCCAGCAGTTTTATCCGGCAACGGCAGTTCTTC.

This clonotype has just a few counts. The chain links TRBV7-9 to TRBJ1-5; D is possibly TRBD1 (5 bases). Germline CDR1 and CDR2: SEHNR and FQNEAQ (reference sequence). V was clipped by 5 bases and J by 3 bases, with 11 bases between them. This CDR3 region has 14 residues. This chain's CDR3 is CASSPTASNQPQHF. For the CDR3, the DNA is TGTGCCAGCAGCCCGACAGCGTCCAATCAGCCCCAGCATTTT.

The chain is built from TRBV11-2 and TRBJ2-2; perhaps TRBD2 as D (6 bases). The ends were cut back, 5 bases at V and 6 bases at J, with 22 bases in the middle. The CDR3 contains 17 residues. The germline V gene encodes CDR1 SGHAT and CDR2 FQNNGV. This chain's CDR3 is CASSQKVLALDAGELFF. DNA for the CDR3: TGTGCCAGCAGCCAAAAGGTCCTAGCGTTGGACGCCGGGGAGCTGTTTTTT. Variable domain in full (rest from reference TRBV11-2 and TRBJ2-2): EAGVAQSPRYKIIEKRQSVAFWCNPISGHATLYWYQQILGQGPKLLIQFQNNGVVDDSQLPKDRFSAERLKGVDSTLKIQPAKLEDSAVYLCASSQKVLALDAGELFFGEGSRLTVL.

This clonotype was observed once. DNA of the CDR3: TGTGCCAGCAGCTCGATTAAACAGGGCGGGGGCACTGAAGCTTTCTTT. Translation gives CASSSIKQGGGTEAFF. The rearrangement joins TRBV7-8 to TRBJ1-1, with D possibly matching TRBD1 (6 bases). Germline lookup yields CDR1 SGHVS and CDR2 FQNEAQ. The CDR3 has 16 amino acids. Trimming shortened V by 4 bases and J by 4 bases, and 19 bases separated the two germline ends.

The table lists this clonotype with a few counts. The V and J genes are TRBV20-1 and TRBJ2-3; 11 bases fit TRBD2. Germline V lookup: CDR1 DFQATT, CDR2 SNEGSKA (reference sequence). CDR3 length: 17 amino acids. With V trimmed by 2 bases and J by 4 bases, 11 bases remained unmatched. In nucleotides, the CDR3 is TGCAGTGCTAGACCAACTGCGGCGGGACTAGCGGCAGATACGCAGTATTTT. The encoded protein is CSARPTAAGLAADTQYF.

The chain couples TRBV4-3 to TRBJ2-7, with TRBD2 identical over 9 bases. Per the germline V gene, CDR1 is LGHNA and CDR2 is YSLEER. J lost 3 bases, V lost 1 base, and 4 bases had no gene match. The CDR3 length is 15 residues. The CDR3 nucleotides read TGCGCCAGCAGCCAAGGCCCTAGCGGGGACTACGAGCAGTACTTC. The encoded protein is CASSQGPSGDYEQYF.

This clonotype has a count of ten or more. The DNA of the CDR3 is TGTGCCAGCAGTTTTCGGGCCGTGGAGACCCAGTACTTC. Translating gives CASSFRAVETQYF. The gene calls are TRBV6-2 or TRBV6-3 and TRBJ2-5; D is undetermined. The CDR3 runs 13 residues. V lost 4 bases and J lost 5, with 11 bases in between. Germline CDR1 MNHEY, CDR2 SVGEGT.

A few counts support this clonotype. CDR3 region: CASSPSSTASYNEQFF. The CDR3 DNA reads TGCGCCAGCAGCCCCTCGTCTACGGCTTCCTACAATGAGCAGTTCTTC. This rearrangement joins TRBV4-1 to TRBJ2-1, with D unclear. Germline CDR1 is MGHRA and CDR2 is YSYEKL. The CDR3 spans 16 residues. Trimming left V 4 bases short and J 1 base short, with 14 bases between.

The CDR3 bases are TGTGCCAGCAGTACCGGACTAGTTTCCTACAATGAGCAGTTCTTC. It is translated as CASSTGLVSYNEQFF. The chain employs TRBV6-1 and TRBJ2-1, with TRBD2 matching 7 bases. The CDR3 has 15 residues. Germline CDR1 is MNHNS and CDR2 is SASEGT. The V gene end was trimmed by 5 bases and the J gene end by 1 base; junction bases not matched to a gene: 5.

The CDR3 bases are TGTGCCAGCAGTTACGACCCGCAAGAGACCCAGTACTTC. Protein sequence: CASSYDPQETQYF. The chain joins TRBV6-5 to TRBJ2-5, with unresolved D. Looked up from germline, CDR1 is MNHEY and CDR2 is SVGAGI. Trimming stripped 2 bases from V and 2 bases from J, with 6 bases between. The CDR3 totals 13 residues.

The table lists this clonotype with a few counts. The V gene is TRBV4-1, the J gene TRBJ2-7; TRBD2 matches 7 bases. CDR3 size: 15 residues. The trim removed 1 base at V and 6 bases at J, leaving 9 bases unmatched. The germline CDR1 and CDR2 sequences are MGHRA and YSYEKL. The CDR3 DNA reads TGCGCCAGCAGCCAAGTGGGACTAAAGACCTCCGAGCAGTACTTC. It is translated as CASSQVGLKTSEQYF.

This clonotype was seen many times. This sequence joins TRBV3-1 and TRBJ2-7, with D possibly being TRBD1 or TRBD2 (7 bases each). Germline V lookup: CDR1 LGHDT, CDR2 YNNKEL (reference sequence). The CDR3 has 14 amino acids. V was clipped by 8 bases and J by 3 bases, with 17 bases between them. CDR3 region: CASGERDSIYEQYF. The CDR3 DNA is TGTGCCAGCGGCGAGCGGGACAGCATCTACGAGCAGTACTTC.

CDR3 loop: CASSQGTSGRVYEQYF. The CDR3, as DNA: TGCGCCAGCAGCCAAGGTACTAGCGGGAGGGTCTACGAGCAGTACTTC. The chain employs TRBV4-1 and TRBJ2-7; 13 nucleotides align to TRBD2. This CDR3 contains 16 residues. V was clipped by 1 base and J by 3 bases; unmatched bases: 3. Germline V CDR1 and CDR2: MGHRA, YSYEKL.

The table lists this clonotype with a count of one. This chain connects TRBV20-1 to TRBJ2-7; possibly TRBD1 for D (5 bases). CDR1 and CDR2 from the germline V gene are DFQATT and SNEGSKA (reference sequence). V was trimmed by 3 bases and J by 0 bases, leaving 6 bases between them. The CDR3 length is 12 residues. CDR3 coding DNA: TGCAGTGCTAGGCAGGGCTCCTACGAGCAGTACTTC. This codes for CSARQGSYEQYF.

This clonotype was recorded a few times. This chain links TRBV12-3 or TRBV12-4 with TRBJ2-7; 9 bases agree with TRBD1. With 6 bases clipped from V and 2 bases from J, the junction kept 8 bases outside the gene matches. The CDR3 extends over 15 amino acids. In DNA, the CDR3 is TGTGCCAGCAGCTCGGACAGGGGCCTAACCTACGAGCAGTACTTC. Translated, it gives CASSSDRGLTYEQYF.

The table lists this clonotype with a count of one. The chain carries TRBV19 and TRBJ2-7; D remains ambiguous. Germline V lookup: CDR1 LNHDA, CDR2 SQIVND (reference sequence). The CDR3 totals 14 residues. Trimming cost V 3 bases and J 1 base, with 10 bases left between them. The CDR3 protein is CASSIGGISYEQYF. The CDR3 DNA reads TGTGCCAGTAGTATCGGCGGTATATCCTACGAGCAGTACTTC.